The 9 T cell receptor beta chains presented below share a single source sample, sequenced in a study of OX40 agonist ivuxolimab in advanced cancers. Only in-frame clones appear in the TCRdb table, and some are missing; sequencing was by immunoSEQ multiplex PCR. The repertoire holds tens of thousands of clones, about 76% seen once, with 11% to 15% in the top ten. This specimen consisted of CD4+ or CD8+ T cells sorted from blood, obtained in a trial of the OX40 agonist ivuxolimab. The receptors shown here come from an adult with an advanced solid tumor such as melanoma, head and neck, liver or kidney cancer.

V is TRBV6-6 and J is TRBJ1-1; no clear D. The CDR3 contains 13 residues. The germline V and J ends were trimmed by 6 bases and 5 bases, with 13 bases remaining between them. Germline CDR1 reads MNHNY; CDR2 reads SVGAGI (reference sequence). The CDR3 loop reads CASRARGGTEAFF. The CDR3 nucleotides read TGTGCCAGCAGGGCACGGGGTGGGACTGAAGCTTTCTTT.

The chain links TRBV5-4 to TRBJ2-1; TRBD2 matches 12 bases. Unmatched junction bases numbered 9, after V lost 7 bases and J lost 7 bases. The CDR3 covers 15 residues. CDR1 SGHNT and CDR2 YYREEE come from the germline V gene (reference sequence). CDR3 residues: CASSPWTSGANEQFF. The CDR3 DNA sequence: TGTGCCAGCTCCCCGTGGACTAGCGGGGCGAATGAGCAGTTCTTC.

The CDR3 sequence: CASSVDSLIGEKLFF. In DNA, the CDR3 is TGTGCCAGCAGCGTAGACAGCCTAATTGGGGAAAAACTGTTTTTT. This rearrangement joins TRBV9 to TRBJ1-4; unclear D gene. The CDR3 covers 15 residues. Germline V gene data show CDR1 as SGDLS and CDR2 as YYNGEE. The germline V and J ends were trimmed by 0 bases and 8 bases, with 14 bases remaining between them.

The V gene is TRBV19, the J gene TRBJ1-2, with no clear D. CDR3 length equals 15 residues. V lost 7 bases and J 0 bases, leaving 15 bases between the germline ends. Germline CDR1 and CDR2: LNHDA and SQIVND (reference sequence). The CDR3 coding sequence is TGTGCCAGTACCCCGGGCCACCGATCTAACTATGGCTACACCTTC. Translating it yields CASTPGHRSNYGYTF. Full variable domain (missing parts from reference TRBV19 and TRBJ1-2): DGGITQSPKYLFRKEGQNVTLSCEQNLNHDAMYWYRQDPGQGLRLIYYSQIVNDFQKGDIAEGYSVSREKKESFPLTVTSAQKNPTAFYLCASTPGHRSNYGYTFGSGTRLTVV.

This rearrangement joins TRBV6-1 to TRBJ1-2, with 8 nucleotides matching TRBD1. This CDR3 spans 14 amino acids. Germline V lookup: CDR1 MNHNS, CDR2 SASEGT. V lost 5 bases to trimming and J lost 6 bases; unmatched junction nucleotides: 8. The CDR3 region has the DNA TGTGCCAGCAGTAAACAGGGGGGCTCGGATGGCTACACCTTC. It codes for CASSKQGGSDGYTF.

This clone was counted a few times. The chain recombines TRBV7-8 with TRBJ2-7; 7 nucleotides agree with TRBD2. This CDR3 is 14 amino acids long. CDR1 and CDR2 from the germline V gene are SGHVS and FQNEAQ. The ends lost 3 bases at V and 5 bases at J; junction bases unmatched: 7. The CDR3 sequence: CASSLTLAGDEQYF. CDR3 DNA sequence: TGTGCCAGCAGCTTGACCCTCGCGGGGGACGAGCAGTACTTC.

CDR3 loop: CASSVGRVTLSDGYTF. CDR3 coding DNA: TGTGCCAGCAGCGTTGGCAGGGTTACTTTAAGCGATGGCTACACCTTC. The V gene is TRBV9, the J gene TRBJ1-2, with D possibly matching TRBD1 (5 bases). The ends were cut back, 2 bases at V and 6 bases at J, with 20 bases in the middle. Per the germline V gene, CDR1 is SGDLS and CDR2 is YYNGEE. This CDR3 contains 16 residues.

In its sample, this clone was seen a few times. This chain connects TRBV6-1 to TRBJ1-5; 7 nucleotides match TRBD1. The CDR3 has 14 amino acids. CDR1 is MNHNS, CDR2 SASEGT, per germline. The junction had 8 bases not matched to a gene; V was cut back by 5 bases and J by 7 bases. CDR3 in amino acids: CASSPTGEEQPQHF. DNA of the CDR3: TGTGCCAGCAGTCCTACAGGGGAAGAGCAGCCCCAGCATTTT.

V gene TRBV6-5 combines with J gene TRBJ2-6; D unresolved. V was shortened by 0 bases and J by 0 bases, with 6 bases between the two germline ends. This CDR3 spans 16 amino acids. Per germline, CDR1 MNHEY and CDR2 SVGAGI. Written as DNA, the CDR3 is TGTGCCAGCAGTTACTCGCACGGCTCTGGGGCCAACGTCCTGACTTTC. The encoded protein is CASSYSHGSGANVLTF.